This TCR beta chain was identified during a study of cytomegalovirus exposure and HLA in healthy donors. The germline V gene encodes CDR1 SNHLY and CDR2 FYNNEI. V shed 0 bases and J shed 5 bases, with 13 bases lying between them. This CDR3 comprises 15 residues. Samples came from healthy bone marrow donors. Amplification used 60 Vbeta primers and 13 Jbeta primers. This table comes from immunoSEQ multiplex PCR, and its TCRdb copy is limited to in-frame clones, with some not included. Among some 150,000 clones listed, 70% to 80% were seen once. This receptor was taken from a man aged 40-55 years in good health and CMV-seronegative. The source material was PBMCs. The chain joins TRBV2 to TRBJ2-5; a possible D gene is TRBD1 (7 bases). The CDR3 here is CASSEAAGGRETQYF. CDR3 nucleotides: TGTGCCAGCAGTGAAGCGGCAGGGGGGCGGGAGACCCAGTACTTC. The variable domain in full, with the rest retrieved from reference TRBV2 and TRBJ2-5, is EPEVTQTPSHQVTQMGQEVILRCVPISNHLYFYWYRQILGQKVEFLVSFYNNEISEKSEIFDDQFSVERPDGSNFTLKIRSTKLEDSAMYFCASSEAAGGRETQYFGPGTRLLVL.